What follows is one TCR beta chain and its context. In the same sample, other DNA sequences code for this CDR3. There are 14 residues in the CDR3. In germline, CDR1 is SNHLY, CDR2 FYNNEI. Trimming removed 2 bases from V and 1 base from J, with 6 bases in between. This sample stems from a study of shared clonotypes between healthy human individuals. Some clones are missing from TCRdb's copy, which holds only in-frame ones; the method was immunoSEQ multiplex PCR. The sample records 2 million to 2.5 million clones, under 95% being singletons. The chain uses TRBV2 and TRBJ1-5; no clear D gene. The sequencing sample was made of naive CD4+ T cells from PBMCs. As to subset: CD45RA+ positively selected. This TCR came from a young man in good health. Some clones in this sample may be carry-over from other donors' samples. The CDR3 nucleotides are TGTGCCAGCAGTGAAACGGGCAGCAATCAGCCCCAGCATTTT. Protein product: CASSETGSNQPQHF.